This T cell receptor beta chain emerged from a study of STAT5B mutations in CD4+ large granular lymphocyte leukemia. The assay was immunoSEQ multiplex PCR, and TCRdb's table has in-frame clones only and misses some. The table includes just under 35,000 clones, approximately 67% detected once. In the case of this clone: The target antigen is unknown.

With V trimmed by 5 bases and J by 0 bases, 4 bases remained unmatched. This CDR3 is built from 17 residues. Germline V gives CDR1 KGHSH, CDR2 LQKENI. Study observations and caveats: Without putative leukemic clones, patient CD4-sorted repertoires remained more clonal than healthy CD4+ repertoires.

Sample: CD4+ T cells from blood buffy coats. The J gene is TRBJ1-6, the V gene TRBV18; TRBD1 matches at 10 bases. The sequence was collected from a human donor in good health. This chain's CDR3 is CASSSDRGSSYNSPLHF. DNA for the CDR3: TGTGCCAGCTCATCGGACAGGGGGAGCTCCTATAATTCACCCCTCCACTTT.